Sequencing of this TCR beta chain was carried out in a study of CD8+CD57+ T cells in acquired aplastic anemia. The wider study: CD4+ and CD8+ cells, once sorted, gave DNA averaging roughly 3.4 ug.

This clonotype was seen more than once but under ten times. Its antigen is unknown. CDR3 and TCR beta VDJ profiling relied on genomic DNA as the template. A single record per CDR3 protein comes from TCRdb applying MiXCR to the reads. This table holds roughly 180,000 distinct CDR3 sequences, about half found once. Germline CDR1 SGHTA, CDR2 FQGNSA. V shed 6 bases and J shed 6 bases, with 13 bases lying between them. The CDR3 has 13 residues. Findings of the study overall: Between patients and controls, CD8+ Simpson's diversity did not vary significantly. In common between the patients and the controls were around 29 CD8+ CDR3 sequences.

The clonotype originates from a human donor in good health. The chain has TRBV7-2 and TRBJ2-3; D gene ambiguous. Sequencing was performed on sorted CD4+, CD8+, or CD8+CD57+ T cells (not recorded which) from PBMCs. CDR3 coding DNA: TGTGCCAGCAGGGCCCCGCCGCCGGATACGCAGTATTTT. It codes for CASRAPPPDTQYF.